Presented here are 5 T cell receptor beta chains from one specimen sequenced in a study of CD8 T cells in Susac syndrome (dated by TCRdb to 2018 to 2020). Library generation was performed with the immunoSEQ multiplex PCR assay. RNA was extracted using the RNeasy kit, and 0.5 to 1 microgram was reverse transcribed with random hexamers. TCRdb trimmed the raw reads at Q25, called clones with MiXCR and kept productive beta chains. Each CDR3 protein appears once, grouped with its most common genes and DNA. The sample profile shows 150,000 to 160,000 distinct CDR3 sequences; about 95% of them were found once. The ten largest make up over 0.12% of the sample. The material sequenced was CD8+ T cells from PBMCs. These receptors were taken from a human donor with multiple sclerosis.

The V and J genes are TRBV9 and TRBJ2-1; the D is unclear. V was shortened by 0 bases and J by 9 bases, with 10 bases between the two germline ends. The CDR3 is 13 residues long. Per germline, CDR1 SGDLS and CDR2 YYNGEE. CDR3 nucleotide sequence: TGTGCCAGCAGCGTAGGTGGCAAGACTGAGCAGTTCTTC. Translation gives CASSVGGKTEQFF.

DNA of the CDR3: TGTGCCAGCAGCTTCCAAGTTACCTACGAGCAGTACTTC. It translates to CASSFQVTYEQYF. This chain links TRBV7-9 with TRBJ2-7; D not resolved. CDR1 is SEHNR and CDR2 is FQNEAQ in the germline V gene (reference sequence). The CDR3 runs 13 residues. Trimming took 3 bases from V and 2 from J, leaving 8 bases between them.

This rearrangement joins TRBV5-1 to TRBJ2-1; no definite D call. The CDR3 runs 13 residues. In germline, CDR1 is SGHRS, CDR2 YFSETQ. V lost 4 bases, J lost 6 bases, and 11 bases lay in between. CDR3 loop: CASSGVGSNEQFF. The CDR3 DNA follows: TGCGCCAGCAGCGGGGTGGGTAGCAATGAGCAGTTCTTC.

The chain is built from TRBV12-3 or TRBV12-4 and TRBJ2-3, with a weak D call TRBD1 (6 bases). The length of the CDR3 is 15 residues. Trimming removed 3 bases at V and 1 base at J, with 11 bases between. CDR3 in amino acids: CASSFGRGRTDTQYF. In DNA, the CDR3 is TGTGCCAGCAGTTTCGGCAGGGGTCGCACAGATACGCAGTATTTT.

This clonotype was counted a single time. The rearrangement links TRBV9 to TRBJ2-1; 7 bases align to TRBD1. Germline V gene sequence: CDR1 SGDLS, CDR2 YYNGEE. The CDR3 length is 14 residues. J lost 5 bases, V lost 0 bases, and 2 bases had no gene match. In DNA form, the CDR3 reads TGTGCCAGCAGCGTAGCGACAGGGAACAATGAGCAGTTCTTC. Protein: CASSVATGNNEQFF.